The T cell receptor (beta chain) described here comes from a study of blood T cell repertoires in COVID-19. On the study more broadly: Material from acute and convalescent COVID-19 was sourced from the United States, Italy and Spain. PBMCs, B-cell-depleted T cells, or T cells provided the cDNA or gDNA that made up the material.

The length of the CDR3 is 14 residues. V was shortened by 3 bases and J by 5 bases, with 12 bases between the two germline ends. The V gene's germline CDR1 is SGHNT and CDR2 YENEEA. Per the study methods: Amplifying reference gene primers gave estimates of nucleated cell counts. Profiling relied on immunoSEQ multiplex PCR, and the TCRdb table lists in-frame clones only, not all of them. The V and J calls and clone size were taken over from that table, and D and trimming were inferred from the DNA. The sample has about 180,000 clones, 80% to 90% seen once. This sequence originates from a man aged 60 to 69 with acute or convalescent COVID-19. This sequence joins TRBV11-3 and TRBJ2-3, with a tentative D call TRBD2 (6 bases). The sequencing input was peripheral blood. The CDR3 here is CASSFPGEGDTQYF. CDR3 in DNA: TGTGCCAGCAGCTTCCCGGGAGAGGGAGATACGCAGTATTTT.